The source of this TCR beta chain is a study of T cells in Graves' hyperthyroidism and ophthalmopathy. RNA transcripts were the template for amplifying TCR beta CDR3 regions. RT-PCR in the first round (using the HTBI primer set) targeted the TCR CDR3. TCRdb ran MiXCR on the multiplex PCR reads and lists one entry per CDR3 protein. Of hundreds of thousands of distinct CDR3 sequences detected, roughly 14% appear once; the ten largest clones hold around 25%. The authors deemed Graves' hyperthyroidism stable absent ophthalmopathy progression within 18 months. Sequences were obtained from blood. The sequence derives from a woman in her twenties or thirties with Graves' hyperthyroidism.

The CDR3 DNA reads as TGTGCCAGCAGTAAATCAAGACAATCCTACAATGAGCAGTTCTTC. Translating it yields CASSKSRQSYNEQFF. V and J are TRBV6-1 and TRBJ2-1; no definite D call. CDR3 size: 15 residues. V was shortened by 5 bases and J by 1 base, with 12 bases between the two germline ends. Germline-derived CDR1 and CDR2 are MNHNS and SASEGT.